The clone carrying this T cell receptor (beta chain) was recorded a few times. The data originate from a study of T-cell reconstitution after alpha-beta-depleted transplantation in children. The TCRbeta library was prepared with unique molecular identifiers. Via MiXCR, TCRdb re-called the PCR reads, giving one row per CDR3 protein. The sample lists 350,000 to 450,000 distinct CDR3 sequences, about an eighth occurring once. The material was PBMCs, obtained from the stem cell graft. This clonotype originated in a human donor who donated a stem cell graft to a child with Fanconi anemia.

CDR3 bases: TGTGCCAGCAGCCAAGTGTATGGATACAATGAGCAGTTCTTC. Protein: CASSQVYGYNEQFF. The V and J genes are TRBV14 and TRBJ2-1, with D unclear. Germline-derived CDR1 and CDR2 are SGHDN and FVKESK. Trimming shortened V by 1 base and J by 4 bases, and 8 bases separated the two germline ends. The CDR3 is 14 amino acids. The complete variable domain, with remaining parts taken from reference TRBV14 and TRBJ2-1, reads EAGVTQFPSHSVIEKGQTVTLRCDPISGHDNLYWYRRVMGKEIKFLLHFVKESKQDESGMPNNRFLAERTGGTYSTLKVQPAELEDSGVYFCASSQVYGYNEQFFGPGTRLTVL.